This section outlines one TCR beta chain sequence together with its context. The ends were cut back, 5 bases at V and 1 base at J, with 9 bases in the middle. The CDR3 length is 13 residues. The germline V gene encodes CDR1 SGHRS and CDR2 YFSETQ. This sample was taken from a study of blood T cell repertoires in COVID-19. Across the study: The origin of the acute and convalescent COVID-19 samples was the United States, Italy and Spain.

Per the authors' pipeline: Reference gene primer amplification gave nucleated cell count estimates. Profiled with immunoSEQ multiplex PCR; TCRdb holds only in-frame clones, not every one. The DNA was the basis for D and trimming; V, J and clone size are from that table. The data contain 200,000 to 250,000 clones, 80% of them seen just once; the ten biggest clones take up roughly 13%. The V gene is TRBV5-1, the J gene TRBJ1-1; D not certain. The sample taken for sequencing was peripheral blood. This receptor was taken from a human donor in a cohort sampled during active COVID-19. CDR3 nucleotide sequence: TGCGCCAGCAGTCTACGGTCGAACACTGAAGCTTTCTTT. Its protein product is CASSLRSNTEAFF.